The clone carrying this T cell receptor (beta chain) occurred a few times. One base away lies a much larger clone, so this may be a sequencing read error. The sample originates from a study of tumor-infiltrating lymphocytes in oesophageal squamous cell carcinoma. CDR1 and CDR2 from the germline V gene are MDHEN and SYDVKM. The CDR3 loop spans 14 amino acids. TCRdb independently ran MiXCR on the PCR reads; one entry per CDR3 protein. The profile covers roughly 20,000 distinct CDR3 sequences, with under 40% appearing a single time and less than 45% taken by the ten largest. Sequencing was performed on esophageal tumor tissue. The receptor was derived from a male donor with esophageal squamous cell carcinoma. The genes are TRBV28 and TRBJ2-1; D is tentatively TRBD1 or TRBD2 (6 bases each). The assigned J gene may be wrong: the sequence end matches TRBJ2-7 better. For the CDR3, the DNA is TGTGCCAGCAGTTTCGGAGGGGGACACAATGAGCAGTACTTC. Its protein is CASSFGGGHNEQYF.